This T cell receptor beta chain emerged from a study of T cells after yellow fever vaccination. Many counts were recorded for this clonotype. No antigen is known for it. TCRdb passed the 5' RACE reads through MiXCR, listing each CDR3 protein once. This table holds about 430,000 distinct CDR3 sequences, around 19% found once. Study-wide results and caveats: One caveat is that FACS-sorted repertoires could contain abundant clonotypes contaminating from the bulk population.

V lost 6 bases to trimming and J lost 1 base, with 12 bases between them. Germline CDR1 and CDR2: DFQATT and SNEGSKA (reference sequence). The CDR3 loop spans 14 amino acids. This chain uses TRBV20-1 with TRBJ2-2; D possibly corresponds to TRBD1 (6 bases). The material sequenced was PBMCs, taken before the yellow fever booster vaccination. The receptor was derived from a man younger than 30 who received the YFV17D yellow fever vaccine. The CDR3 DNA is TGCAGTGCGGTGGGCAGGGGGAACACCGGGGAGCTGTTTTTT. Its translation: CSAVGRGNTGELFF.